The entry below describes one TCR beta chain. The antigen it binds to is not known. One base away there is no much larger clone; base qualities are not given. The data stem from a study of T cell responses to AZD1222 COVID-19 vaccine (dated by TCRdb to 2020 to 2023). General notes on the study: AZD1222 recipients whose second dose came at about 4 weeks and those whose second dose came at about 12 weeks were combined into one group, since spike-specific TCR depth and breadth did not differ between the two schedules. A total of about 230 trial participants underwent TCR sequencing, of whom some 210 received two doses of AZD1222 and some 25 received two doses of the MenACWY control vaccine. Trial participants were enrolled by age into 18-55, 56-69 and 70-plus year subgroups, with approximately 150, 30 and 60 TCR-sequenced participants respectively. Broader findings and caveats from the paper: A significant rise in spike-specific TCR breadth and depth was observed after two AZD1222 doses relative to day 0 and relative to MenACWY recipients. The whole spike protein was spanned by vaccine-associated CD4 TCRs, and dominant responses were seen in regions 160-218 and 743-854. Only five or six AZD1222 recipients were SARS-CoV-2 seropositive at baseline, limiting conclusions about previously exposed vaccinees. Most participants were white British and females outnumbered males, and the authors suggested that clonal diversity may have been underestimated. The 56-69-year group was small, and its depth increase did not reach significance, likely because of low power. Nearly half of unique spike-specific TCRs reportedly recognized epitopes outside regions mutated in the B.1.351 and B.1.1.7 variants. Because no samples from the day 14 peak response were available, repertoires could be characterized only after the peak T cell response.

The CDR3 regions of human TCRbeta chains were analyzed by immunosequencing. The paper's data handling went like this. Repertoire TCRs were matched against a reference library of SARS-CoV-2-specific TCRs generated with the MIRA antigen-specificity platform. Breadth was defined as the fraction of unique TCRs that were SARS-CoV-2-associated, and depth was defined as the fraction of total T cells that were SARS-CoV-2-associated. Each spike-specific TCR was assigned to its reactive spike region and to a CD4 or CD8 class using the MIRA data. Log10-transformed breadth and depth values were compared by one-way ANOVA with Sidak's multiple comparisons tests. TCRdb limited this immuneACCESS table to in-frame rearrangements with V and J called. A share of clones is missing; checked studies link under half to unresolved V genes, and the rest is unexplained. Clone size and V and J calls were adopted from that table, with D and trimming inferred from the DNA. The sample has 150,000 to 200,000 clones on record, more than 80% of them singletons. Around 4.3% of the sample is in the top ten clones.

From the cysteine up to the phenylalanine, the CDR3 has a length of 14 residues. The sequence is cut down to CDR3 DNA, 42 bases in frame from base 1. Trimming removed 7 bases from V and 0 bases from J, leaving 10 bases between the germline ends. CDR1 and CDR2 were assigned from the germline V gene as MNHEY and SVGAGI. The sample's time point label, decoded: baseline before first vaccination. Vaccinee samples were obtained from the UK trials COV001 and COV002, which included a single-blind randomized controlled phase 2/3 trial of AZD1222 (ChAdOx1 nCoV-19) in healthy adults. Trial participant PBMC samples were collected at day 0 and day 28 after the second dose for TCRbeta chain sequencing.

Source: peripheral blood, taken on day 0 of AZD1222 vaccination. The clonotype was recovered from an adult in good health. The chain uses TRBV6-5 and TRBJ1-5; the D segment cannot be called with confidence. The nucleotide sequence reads TGTGCCAGCACCTCTGACGGTAGCAATCAGCCCCAGCATTTT. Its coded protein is CASTSDGSNQPQHF.